This T cell receptor beta chain was profiled in a study of CD8 T cells in ankylosing spondylitis. Study results and caveats: Existing reports had already noted some motif variants in reactive arthritis synovial fluid and blood.

This clonotype showed up many times. Its target is not known. The germline gives CDR1 MNHEY, CDR2 SVGEGT. V lost 5 bases to trimming and J lost 2 bases, with 15 bases between them. The CDR3 is 15 residues long. Generation of TCR beta libraries employed quantitative 5'-RACE incorporating molecular barcodes. A single record per CDR3 protein comes from TCRdb applying MiXCR to the 5' RACE reads. Counted here are 210,000 or so distinct CDR3 sequences, approximately 8% occurring once; the ten biggest clones make up around 5.1%. The source of this sequence is a female donor with ankylosing spondylitis or in good health (not recorded which). Sample: blood, either unsorted or a sorted T cell fraction (not recorded which). This chain links TRBV6-2 or TRBV6-3 with TRBJ2-5; maybe TRBD2 (5 bases). The CDR3 spells CASSPTRTGQETQYF. The DNA of the CDR3 is TGTGCCAGCAGTCCCACTAGGACGGGGCAAGAGACCCAGTACTTC.